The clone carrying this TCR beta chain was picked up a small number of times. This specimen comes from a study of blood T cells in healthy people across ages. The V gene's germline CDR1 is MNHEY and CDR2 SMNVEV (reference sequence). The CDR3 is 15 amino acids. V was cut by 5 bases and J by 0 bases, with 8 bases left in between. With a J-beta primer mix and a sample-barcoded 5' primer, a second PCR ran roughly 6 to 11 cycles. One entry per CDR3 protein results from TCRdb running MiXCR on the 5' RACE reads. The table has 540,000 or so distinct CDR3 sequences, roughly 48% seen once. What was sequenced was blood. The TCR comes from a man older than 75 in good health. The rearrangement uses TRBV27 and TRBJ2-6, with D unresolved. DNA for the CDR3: TGTGCCAGCAGTCCCGTGGGCTCTGGGGCCAACGTCCTGACTTTC. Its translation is CASSPVGSGANVLTF. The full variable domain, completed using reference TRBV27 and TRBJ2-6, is EAQVTQNPRYLITVTGKKLTVTCSQNMNHEYMSWYRQDPGLGLRQIYYSMNVEVTDKGDVPEGYKVSRKEKRNFPLILESPSPNQTSLYFCASSPVGSGANVLTFGAGSRLTVL.